This TCR beta chain was captured in a study of T cell responses to AZD1222 COVID-19 vaccine. Data came from immunoSEQ multiplex PCR; TCRdb stores just in-frame clones and leaves some out. This table has 140,000 or so clones, roughly 84% appearing once. Study observations and caveats: At study baseline, merely a handful of AZD1222 recipients were seropositive.

Remarks on this clone: The antigen is undetermined.

Material: peripheral blood, obtained 28 days after the second AZD1222 dose. The receptor was derived from an adult who received the AZD1222 COVID-19 vaccine.

CDR3 amino acids: CASSQGQANSPLHF. CDR3 DNA sequence: TGCGCCAGCAGCCAGGGACAGGCGAATTCACCCCTCCACTTT. This chain uses TRBV4-1 with TRBJ1-6; the match to TRBD1 covers 8 bases. In germline, CDR1 is MGHRA, CDR2 YSYEKL. This CDR3 is built from 14 residues. V lost 3 bases to trimming and J lost 7 bases; unmatched junction nucleotides: 2.